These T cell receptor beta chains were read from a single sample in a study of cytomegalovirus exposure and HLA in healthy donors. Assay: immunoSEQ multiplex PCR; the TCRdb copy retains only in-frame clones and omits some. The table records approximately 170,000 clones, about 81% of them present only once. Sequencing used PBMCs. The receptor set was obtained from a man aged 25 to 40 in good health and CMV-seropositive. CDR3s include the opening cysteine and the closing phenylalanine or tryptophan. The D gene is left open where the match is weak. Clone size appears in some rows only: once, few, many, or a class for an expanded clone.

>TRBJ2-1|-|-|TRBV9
TGTGCCAGCAGCGTAGGAGGGGGGGAAGGGGGGGAGCAGTTCTTC
CASSVGGGEGGEQFF
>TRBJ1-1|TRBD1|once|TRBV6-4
TGTGCCAGCAGTGTGGACAGGGTAAGCCCTGAAGCTTTCTTT
CASSVDRVSPEAFF
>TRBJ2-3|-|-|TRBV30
TGTGCCTCATCTGGAGGGAGTCGGGGGTACACAGATACGCAGTATTTT
CASSGGSRGYTDTQYF
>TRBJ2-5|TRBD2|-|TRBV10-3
TGTGCCATCAGTGATGGGACTAGCGGGGGCTCTCAAGAGACCCAGTACTTC
CAISDGTSGGSQETQYF
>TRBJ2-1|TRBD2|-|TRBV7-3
TGTGCCAGCAGCTTAACGATCCCTAGCGGGAGTCACAATGAGCAGTTCTTC
CASSLTIPSGSHNEQFF
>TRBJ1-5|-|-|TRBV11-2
TGTGCCAGCAGCTTAGAAGGGAGAAATCAGCCCCAGCATTTT
CASSLEGRNQPQHF
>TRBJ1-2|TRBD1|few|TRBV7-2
TGTGCCAGCAGCTTGACAGGGGCTAACTTTAACTATGGCTACACCTTC
CASSLTGANFNYGYTF
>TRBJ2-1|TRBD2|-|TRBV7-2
TGTGCCAGCAGCTTACTAGCGGGCGAGCAGTTCTTC
CASSLLAGEQFF
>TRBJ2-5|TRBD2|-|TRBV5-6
TGTGCCAGCAGCTCTAGCGGGGGGGCTCAGGAGACCCAGTACTTC
CASSSSGGAQETQYF
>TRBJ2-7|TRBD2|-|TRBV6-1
TGTGCCAGCAGTGCCCAGACTAGCGGGAGTGGGGGGGAGCAGTACTTC
CASSAQTSGSGGEQYF
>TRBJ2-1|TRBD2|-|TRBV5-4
TGTGCCAGCAGCTTGGGTCTATCTAGCGGGGGGGGGTACTACAATGAGCAGTTCTTC
CASSLGLSSGGGYYNEQFF
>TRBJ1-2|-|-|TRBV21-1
TGTGCCAGCAGCCTACTCAGGGGGCGCTACACCTTC
CASSLLRGRYTF
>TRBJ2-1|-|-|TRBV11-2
TGTGCCAGCAGCTTAGATCTAAGTGAGCAGTTCTTC
CASSLDLSEQFF
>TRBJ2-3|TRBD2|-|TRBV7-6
TGTGCCAGCAGCTTTAGCGGGAGGGGTGATACGCAGTATTTT
CASSFSGRGDTQYF
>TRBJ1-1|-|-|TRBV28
TGTGCCAGCAAGGTGGGGGGCACTGAAGCTTTCTTT
CASKVGGTEAFF
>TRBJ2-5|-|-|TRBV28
TGTGCCAGCAGTTTATGGGCGGATGGGGGGTTTCGGGAGACCCAGTACTTC
CASSLWADGGFRETQYF
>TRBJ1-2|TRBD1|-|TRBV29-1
TGCAGCGTTGTTCAAACCCTCCGGGACAGTAATAACTATGGCTACACCTTC
CSVVQTLRDSNNYGYTF
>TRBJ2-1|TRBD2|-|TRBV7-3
TGTGCCAGCAGCGGACGCGTAGCGGGGTCCTACAATGAGCAGTTCTTC
CASSGRVAGSYNEQFF
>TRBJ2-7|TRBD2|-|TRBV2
TGTGCCAGCAGTGGGACTAGGAACGAGCAGTACTTC
CASSGTRNEQYF
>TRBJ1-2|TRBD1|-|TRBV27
TGTGCCAGCAGCAGGACAGGCGCTAACTATGGCTACACCTTC
CASSRTGANYGYTF
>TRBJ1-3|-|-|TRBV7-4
TGTGCCAGCATGAGAACAGGGATTGGAAACACCATATATTTT
CASMRTGIGNTIYF
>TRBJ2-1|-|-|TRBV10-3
TGTGCCATCAGTGAGTCTAGCGTTAATGGGCAGTTCTTC
CAISESSVNGQFF
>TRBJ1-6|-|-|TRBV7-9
TGTGCCAGCAGCTTACGGGGCCTAGGACAGAAAAATTCACCCCTCCACTTT
CASSLRGLGQKNSPLHF
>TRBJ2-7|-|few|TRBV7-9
TGTTCCAGCAGCTCCAACCCCGGGAGCGAGCAGTACTTC
CSSSSNPGSEQYF
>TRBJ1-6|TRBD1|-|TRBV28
TGTGCCAACCGACAGGGCTATAATTCACCCCTCCACTTT
CANRQGYNSPLHF
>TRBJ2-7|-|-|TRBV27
TGTGCCAGCCGACAGCCTAGCTCCTACGAGCAGTACTTC
CASRQPSSYEQYF
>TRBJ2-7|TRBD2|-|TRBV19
TGTGCCAGTAGTCGCGGGACTAGCGGGGGGATCGGAGAGCAGTACTTC
CASSRGTSGGIGEQYF
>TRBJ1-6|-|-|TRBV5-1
TGCGCCAGCAGCCCGGGAACCGCCTTTGGTTCACCCCTCCACTTT
CASSPGTAFGSPLHF
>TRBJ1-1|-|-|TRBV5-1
TGCGCCAGCAGCGGAGGACCCACGAACACTGAAGCTTTCTTT
CASSGGPTNTEAFF
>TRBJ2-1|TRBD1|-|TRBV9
TGTGCCAGCAGCCCACAGGGGAATGAGCAGTTCTTC
CASSPQGNEQFF
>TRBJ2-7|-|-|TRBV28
TGTGCCAGCAGTTTATCAGGGGCAGGGGAAGGGCAGTACTTC
CASSLSGAGEGQYF
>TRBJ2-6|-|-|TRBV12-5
TGTGCTAGTGGTTCGGGTAGGGGGATAGGCTCTGGGGCCAACGTCCTGACTTTC
CASGSGRGIGSGANVLTF
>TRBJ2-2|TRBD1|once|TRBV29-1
TGCAGCGTGAGGGGACAGCCCACCGGGGAGCTGTTTTTT
CSVRGQPTGELFF
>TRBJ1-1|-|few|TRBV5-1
TGCGCCAGCAGCTTGGCAACATCTTCGTTAATAAATACTGAAGCTTTCTTT
CASSLATSSLINTEAFF
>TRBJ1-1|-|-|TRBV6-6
TGTGCCAGCAGTTACCAGGGGAAGGGGAACACTGAAGCTTTCTTT
CASSYQGKGNTEAFF
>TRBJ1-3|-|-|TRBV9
TGTGCCAGCAGCGTAGTGGGAGGTGCTGGAAACACCATATATTTT
CASSVVGGAGNTIYF
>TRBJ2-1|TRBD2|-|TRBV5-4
TGTGCCAGCAGCTTAGCGGGAGGGCCGTTATACAATGAGCAGTTCTTC
CASSLAGGPLYNEQFF
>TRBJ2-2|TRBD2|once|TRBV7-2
TGTGCCAGCAGCTCCCCGGGCGGGGGGGCCACGGGCACCGGGGAGCTGTTTTTT
CASSSPGGGATGTGELFF
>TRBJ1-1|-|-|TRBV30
TGTGCCTCCTTCAGACGGGACATGGGAAGACAAGCTTTCTTT
CASFRRDMGRQAFF
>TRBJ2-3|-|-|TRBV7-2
TGTGCCAGCAGCTGGGGGGGGCGCACAGATACGCAGTATTTT
CASSWGGRTDTQYF
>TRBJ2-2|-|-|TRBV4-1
TGCGCCAGCAGCCAACTTCCGACTCCCTCGAACACCGGGGAGCTGTTTTTT
CASSQLPTPSNTGELFF
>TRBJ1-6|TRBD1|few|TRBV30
TGTGCCTGGAGTGAGCAGGGGGTTTTGAATTCACCCCTCCACTTT
CAWSEQGVLNSPLHF
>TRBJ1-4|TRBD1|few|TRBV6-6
TGTGCCAGCAGCCGGGACAGGGGTAATGAAAAACTGTTTTTT
CASSRDRGNEKLFF
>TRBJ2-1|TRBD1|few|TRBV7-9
TGTGCCAGCAGCCTCGGGACAGGGAGGAATGAGCAGTTCTTC
CASSLGTGRNEQFF
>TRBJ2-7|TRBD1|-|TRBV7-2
TGTGCCAGCATCCGGACAGGGGGCCACGAGCAGTACTTC
CASIRTGGHEQYF
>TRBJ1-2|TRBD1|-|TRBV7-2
TGTGCCAGCAGCTACAGTCCGGGACAGGCAATTAGGGGCTACACCTTC
CASSYSPGQAIRGYTF
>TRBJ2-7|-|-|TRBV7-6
TGTGCCAGCAGCTGGCAGGGTCCCTCCTACGAGCAGTACTTC
CASSWQGPSYEQYF
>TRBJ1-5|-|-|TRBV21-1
TGTGCCAGCAGCAGGCCAATCAGTCCCGCTAATCAGCCCCAGCATTTT
CASSRPISPANQPQHF
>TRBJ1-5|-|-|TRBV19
TGTGCCAGTAGTATGACAGGCAATCAGCCCCAGCATTTT
CASSMTGNQPQHF